This entry lists 23 T cell receptor beta chains sequenced from one sample in a study of blood T cell repertoires in COVID-19. Libraries were prepared by immunoSEQ multiplex PCR; TCRdb keeps only in-frame clonotypes and omits some of them. The repertoire consists of a few hundred thousand clones, with about 90% occurring once and the leading ten covering 2.5% to 3%. The material sequenced was PBMCs or T cells enriched from blood (not recorded which). All receptors derive from a woman between 25 and 40 years old who had recovered from COVID-19.

The CDR3 DNA reads as TGTGCCAGCAGTTTATCGACTAGCGGGAGGGTGTACGAGCAGTACTTC. This gives the protein CASSLSTSGRVYEQYF. This sequence joins TRBV28 and TRBJ2-7; 14 nucleotides align to TRBD2. This CDR3 is built from 16 residues. Germline V gene data show CDR1 as MDHEN and CDR2 as SYDVKM. The V segment lost 1 base and the J segment 4 bases; nucleotides outside the gene matches: 3.

This clone was observed a handful of times. The chain carries TRBV5-1 and TRBJ1-3, with D perhaps TRBD1 (5 bases). This CDR3 contains 15 residues. Looked up from germline, CDR1 is SGHRS and CDR2 is YFSETQ. V lost 5 bases and J lost 1, with 13 bases in between. This CDR3 is CASRDGAESGNTIYF. CDR3 bases: TGCGCCAGCAGGGATGGGGCGGAATCTGGAAACACCATATATTTT.

The V gene is TRBV18, the J gene TRBJ2-7; a possible D gene is TRBD1 (5 bases). V lost 8 bases, J lost 4 bases, and 21 bases lay in between. Germline assignment: CDR1 KGHSH and CDR2 LQKENI. CDR3 length: 15 amino acids. The CDR3 sequence: CASTITEAGRYEQYF. DNA for the CDR3: TGTGCCAGCACAATCACCGAGGCAGGGCGGTACGAGCAGTACTTC.

This rearrangement joins TRBV10-2 to TRBJ2-7; no definite D call. V gave up 7 bases and J gave up 0 bases, with 4 bases separating them. CDR1 WSHSY and CDR2 SAAADI come from the germline V gene. CDR3 size: 11 residues. The CDR3, as DNA: TGCGCCAGCACGTTCTCCTACGAGCAGTACTTC. Amino acid sequence: CASTFSYEQYF.

The chain joins TRBV11-2 to TRBJ2-7, with D possibly TRBD2 on 5 matching bases. This CDR3 region has 15 residues. V lost 1 base, J lost 5 bases, and 15 bases lay in between. Germline V gene lookup returns CDR1 SGHAT and CDR2 FQNNGV. The DNA of the CDR3 is TGTGCCAGCAGCTTAGTAGGAGGAGCGGTGGACGAGCAGTACTTC. It specifies CASSLVGGAVDEQYF.

The V call is TRBV6-1, the J call TRBJ1-6, with unresolved D. Germline values: CDR1 MNHNS, CDR2 SASEGT. V was clipped by 3 bases and J by 7 bases, with 10 bases between them. CDR3 length: 14 amino acids. The CDR3 here is CASSDPGMNSPLHF. Written as DNA, the CDR3 is TGTGCCAGCAGTGATCCAGGCATGAATTCACCCCTCCACTTT.

This chain joins TRBV11-2 and TRBJ1-2, with 7 bases matching TRBD1. This CDR3 contains 13 residues. V lost 1 base to trimming and J lost 8 bases; unmatched junction nucleotides: 4. Germline CDR1 and CDR2: SGHAT and FQNNGV. The CDR3 DNA reads TGTGCCAGCAGCTTAGTAGGGGGCCAGGGCTACACCTTC. Protein product: CASSLVGGQGYTF.

This sequence joins TRBV19 and TRBJ1-4; D remains ambiguous. The germline V gene has CDR1 LNHDA and CDR2 SQIVND (reference sequence). V lost 8 bases, J lost 5 bases, and 9 bases lay in between. This CDR3 is 12 amino acids long. CDR3 amino acids: CASGRGNEKLFF. DNA of the CDR3: TGTGCCAGTGGACGGGGAAATGAAAAACTGTTTTTT.

CDR3 nucleotide sequence: TGTGCCAGCAGCTTGCCCAGGGGGTACCAAGAGACCCAGTACTTC. Translation gives CASSLPRGYQETQYF. V is TRBV5-6 and J is TRBJ2-5, with 7 bases lining up with TRBD1. Germline loops: CDR1 SGHDT, CDR2 YYEEEE. With 1 base clipped from V and 0 bases from J, the junction kept 3 bases outside the gene matches. The CDR3 is 15 residues long.

J is TRBJ2-7 and V is TRBV28, with TRBD2 matching 8 bases. Germline lookup yields CDR1 MDHEN and CDR2 SYDVKM. This CDR3 region has 14 residues. The trim removed 0 bases at V and 5 bases at J, leaving 3 bases unmatched. DNA of the CDR3: TGTGCCAGCAGTTTATGGAAAGCGGGAGACGAGCAGTACTTC. Translation gives CASSLWKAGDEQYF. The full variable domain, its missing parts supplied by reference TRBV28 and TRBJ2-7, is DVKVTQSSRYLVKRTGEKVFLECVQDMDHENMFWYRQDPGLGLRLIYFSYDVKMKEKGDIPEGYSVSREKKERFSLILESASTNQTSMYLCASSLWKAGDEQYFGPGTRLTVT.

This chain connects TRBV4-1 to TRBJ2-7; 9 positions agree with TRBD2. Germline values: CDR1 MGHRA, CDR2 YSYEKL. CDR3 length equals 15 residues. Unmatched junction bases numbered 7, after V lost 5 bases and J lost 2 bases. The CDR3 bases are TGCGCCAGCAGCATTGGGACTAGCAGAGCCTACGAGCAGTACTTC. Translating it yields CASSIGTSRAYEQYF.

This clone was picked up a small number of times. In DNA, the CDR3 is TGCGCCAGCAGCCCCCCATCAGGGAGGTGGGCTGAAGCTTTCTTT. Translation gives CASSPPSGRWAEAFF. This chain joins TRBV5-1 and TRBJ1-1; tentatively, D is TRBD1 (5 bases). V was shortened by 4 bases and J by 6 bases, with 19 bases between the two germline ends. Germline V gene sequence: CDR1 SGHRS, CDR2 YFSETQ. This CDR3 region has 15 residues.

Details on this clone: One end of the junction is discordant with germline, which a read error may explain. The V and J genes are TRBV7-7 and TRBJ2-5, with 8 bases that match TRBD2. Germline V gene sequence: CDR1 SSHAT, CDR2 FNYEAQ (reference sequence). The CDR3 length is 16 residues. In DNA, the CDR3 is TGTGCTAGCAGTCTCAATTACGGGGGGGGGCAAGAGACCCAGTACTTC. Translating it yields CASSLNYGGGQETQYF.

The table lists this clone with a few counts. Other DNA variants within this sample encode the same CDR3. This sequence joins TRBV10-3 and TRBJ1-3; D remains ambiguous. This CDR3 is built from 15 residues. Germline loops: CDR1 ENHRY, CDR2 SYGVKD. Trimming took 6 bases from V and 0 from J, leaving 12 bases between them. CDR3 DNA sequence: TGTGCCATCAGACCTGACACCTCCTCTGGAAACACCATATATTTT. Translation: CAIRPDTSSGNTIYF.

The J gene is TRBJ2-1, the V gene TRBV6-5; D possibly corresponds to TRBD2 (6 bases). V lost 0 bases to trimming and J lost 9 bases, with 9 bases between them. The CDR3 consists of 13 residues. CDR1 MNHEY and CDR2 SVGAGI come from the germline V gene. CDR3 coding DNA: TGTGCCAGCAGTTACTCGACTAGTAGTGAGCAGTTCTTC. Amino acids: CASSYSTSSEQFF.

This chain uses TRBV2 with TRBJ2-7, with a possible D match to TRBD1 (5 bases). Deletions cut 8 bases from V and 4 bases from J, with 18 bases between. Germline CDR1 is SNHLY and CDR2 is FYNNEI. CDR3 size: 14 residues. CDR3: CASGHWGREYEQYF. CDR3 nucleotide sequence: TGTGCCAGCGGGCATTGGGGCAGGGAATACGAGCAGTACTTC.

This clone showed up just once. The chain employs TRBV18 and TRBJ1-2; TRBD1 matches at 9 bases. Looked up from germline, CDR1 is KGHSH and CDR2 is LQKENI. V lost 0 bases and J lost 7; bases outside the gene matches: 6. This CDR3 spans 15 amino acids. DNA of the CDR3: TGTGCCAGCTCACCACCGGGACAGGGAAAGGGTGGCTACACCTTC. Translation gives CASSPPGQGKGGYTF.

The chain is built from TRBV12-5 and TRBJ2-5, with 13 nucleotides matching TRBD2. CDR1 is LGHNT and CDR2 is FRNRAP in the germline V gene. The CDR3 extends over 16 amino acids. J gave up 2 bases and V 0 bases, and 0 bases lay outside the gene matches. For the CDR3, the DNA is TGTGCTAGTGGTTTGGTACTAGCGGGAGGGCAAGAGACCCAGTACTTC. It yields the protein CASGLVLAGGQETQYF.

The chain couples TRBV9 to TRBJ1-3, with D maybe TRBD1 (6 bases). Germline V gene lookup returns CDR1 SGDLS and CDR2 YYNGEE. V shed 3 bases and J shed 4 bases, with 17 bases lying between them. The CDR3 totals 16 residues. The CDR3 sequence is CASSAQGSSTGNTIYF. As DNA, the CDR3 is TGTGCCAGCAGCGCACAGGGTAGTTCTACGGGAAACACCATATATTTT.

This sequence joins TRBV28 and TRBJ2-7, with D unresolved. Germline V CDR1 and CDR2: MDHEN, SYDVKM. V was cut by 7 bases and J by 5 bases, with 12 bases left in between. The CDR3 has 12 residues. The CDR3 DNA follows: TGTGCCAGCAAAGCGTCTCACCACGAGCAGTACTTC. It yields the protein CASKASHHEQYF.

The rearrangement links TRBV4-1 to TRBJ1-1, with D possibly TRBD1 on 6 matching bases. From germline, CDR1 is MGHRA and CDR2 YSYEKL. Between the trimmed V and J ends, which lost 0 bases and 7 bases, there was a span of 15 bases. The length of the CDR3 is 15 residues. The CDR3 nucleotides are TGCGCCAGCAGCCAAGATCGTGGGACACTTTATGAAGCTTTCTTT. It codes for CASSQDRGTLYEAFF.

In its sample, this clone was seen once. CDR3 sequence (DNA): TGTGCCAGCAGTGAAGAAGGGGTCGCCAATCAGCCCCAGCATTTT. Residues: CASSEEGVANQPQHF. The chain is built from TRBV2 and TRBJ1-5; the D gene is possibly TRBD1 (5 bases). CDR1 and CDR2 (germline): SNHLY, FYNNEI. The germline V and J ends were trimmed by 1 base and 3 bases, with 10 bases remaining between them. The CDR3 loop spans 15 amino acids.

V and J are TRBV29-1 and TRBJ1-4; 9 nucleotides match TRBD1. J gave up 0 bases and V 4 bases, and 9 bases lay outside the gene matches. The V gene's germline CDR1 is SQVTM and CDR2 ANQGSEA. The CDR3 spans 17 residues. The CDR3 bases are TGCAGCGTTGGGGCCGGGACAGGGCCCTCAACTAATGAAAAACTGTTTTTT. Its protein product is CSVGAGTGPSTNEKLFF.